This TCR beta chain comes out of a study of molecular identifiers for immune sequencing clone quantification. TCRdb redid the calling of the PCR reads with MiXCR, one entry per CDR3 protein. The sample lists over 600,000 distinct CDR3 sequences, about 20% occurring once. The V gene's germline CDR1 is SGHTA and CDR2 FQGNSA. Trimming took 1 base from V and 0 from J; bases not matched to a gene: 10. There are 18 residues in the CDR3. This clonotype was observed at least ten times. This TCR came from a human donor in good health. Some libraries in this study had Jurkat cell RNA spiked in. The sample was naive CD8+ T cells from blood, with Jurkat cell RNA spiked in. Subset: FACS-sorted CD8+CD4-CCR7+CD45RA+ naive T cells. The V and J genes are TRBV7-2 and TRBJ2-3; 7 bases map to TRBD2. The CDR3 loop reads CASSLDPAGLTSTDTQYF. CDR3 in DNA: TGTGCCAGCAGCTTAGACCCAGCGGGGCTAACTAGCACAGATACGCAGTATTTT.